Below, 29 T cell receptor beta chains from the same sample are listed, as sequenced in a study of blood T cell repertoires in COVID-19. This table comes from immunoSEQ multiplex PCR, and its TCRdb copy is limited to in-frame clones, with some not included. The table has some 150,000 clones, 80% to 90% seen once. The source material was peripheral blood. These receptors were taken from a woman between 45 and 60 years old with active or convalescent COVID-19.

The chain links TRBV29-1 to TRBJ1-2; 7 bases line up with TRBD1. The length of the CDR3 is 13 residues. Germline loops: CDR1 SQVTM, CDR2 ANQGSEA. Trimming took 4 bases from V and 3 from J; bases not matched to a gene: 5. The CDR3 DNA reads TGCAGCGTTGCCCAGGGGGGTGACTATGGCTACACCTTC. Translation gives CSVAQGGDYGYTF.

This CDR3 is CASSPLQGETQYF. CDR3 in DNA: TGTGCCAGCTCACCACTACAGGGTGAGACCCAGTACTTC. This sequence joins TRBV18 and TRBJ2-5, with a possible D match to TRBD1 (6 bases). V lost 1 base, J lost 5 bases, and 8 bases lay in between. Germline V gene data show CDR1 as KGHSH and CDR2 as LQKENI. The CDR3 is 13 amino acids.

This chain uses TRBV5-1 with TRBJ1-5; 9 bases align to TRBD1. CDR3 length equals 17 residues. The germline V gene has CDR1 SGHRS and CDR2 YFSETQ. V trimming: 6 bases; J trimming: 2 bases; junction bases outside the gene matches: 12. The CDR3 sequence is CASTLPQGALGNQPQHF. In DNA, the CDR3 is TGCGCCAGCACCCTACCACAGGGGGCGCTCGGCAATCAGCCCCAGCATTTT.

The J gene is TRBJ1-6, the V gene TRBV5-1, with a weak D call TRBD1 (6 bases). V lost 1 base to trimming and J lost 7 bases, with 15 bases between them. CDR1 and CDR2 from the germline V gene are SGHRS and YFSETQ. The CDR3 spans 16 residues. Here the CDR3 reads CASSLSPPGANSPLHF. CDR3 nucleotides: TGCGCCAGCAGCTTGAGCCCGCCAGGGGCAAATTCACCCCTCCACTTT.

Remarks on this clone: The DNA is left out, because the CDR3 cannot be placed on it with certainty; the CDR3 is given as TCRdb lists it. This rearrangement joins TRBV7-9 to TRBJ2-7; the table's D call, TRBD1, has no DNA check behind it. CDR1 and CDR2 from the germline V gene are SEHNR and FQNEAQ (reference sequence). The CDR3 is made up of 16 amino acids, end residues included. The CDR3 sequence is CASSLKGVWGQGAEYF.

The rearrangement uses TRBV19 and TRBJ1-4, with TRBD1 identical over 8 bases. The germline V gene encodes CDR1 LNHDA and CDR2 SQIVND (reference sequence). Trimming took 3 bases from V and 11 from J; bases not matched to a gene: 20. The CDR3 contains 18 residues. Here the CDR3 reads CASSIAAGGALSVGKLFF. The CDR3 nucleotides read TGTGCCAGTAGTATTGCTGCAGGGGGCGCGTTATCCGTTGGGAAACTGTTTTTT.

The chain couples TRBV24-1 to TRBJ1-1; 7 bases agree with TRBD1. The CDR3 has 15 residues. The germline gives CDR1 KGHDR, CDR2 SFDVKD. Losses at the gene ends were 0 bases for V and 4 bases for J; bases not matched to a gene: 4. In DNA, the CDR3 is TGTGCCACCAGTGATTTGGCAGGGGGTATCACTGAAGCTTTCTTT. This translates into CATSDLAGGITEAFF.

The chain joins TRBV3-1 (or the pseudogene TRBV3-2) to TRBJ2-7; 7 bases are shared with TRBD2. CDR3 length: 13 amino acids. Germline V CDR1 and CDR2: LGHDT, YNNKEL (reference sequence). V trimming: 4 bases; J trimming: 6 bases; junction bases outside the gene matches: 6. The CDR3 region has the DNA TGTGCCAGCAGCCGGAGGTCGGGGGGCGAGCAGTACTTC. Its translation is CASSRRSGGEQYF.

The chain has TRBV6-2 or TRBV6-3 and TRBJ1-6; no clear D gene. V was cut by 6 bases and J by 0 bases, with 6 bases left in between. The CDR3 extends over 14 amino acids. The germline V gene has CDR1 MNHEY and CDR2 SVGEGT. Here the CDR3 reads CASSGSSYNSPLHF. The DNA for the CDR3 is TGTGCCAGCAGCGGTAGCTCCTATAATTCACCCCTCCACTTT.

V gene TRBV19 combines with J gene TRBJ1-2; D not certain. The germline V gene has CDR1 LNHDA and CDR2 SQIVND (reference sequence). The V and J ends lost 11 bases and 3 bases respectively, with 16 bases between them. The CDR3 sequence is 13 residues long. The DNA of the CDR3 is TGTGCCCTGCGATCCGGGATTGACTATGGCTACACCTTC. This encodes CALRSGIDYGYTF.

This clone was counted once. The V call is TRBV30, the J call TRBJ1-6, with TRBD1 matching 7 bases. Losses at the gene ends were 4 bases for V and 0 bases for J; bases not matched to a gene: 3. The germline V gene encodes CDR1 GTSNPN and CDR2 SVGIG (reference sequence). The CDR3 sequence is 15 residues long. CDR3 in DNA: TGTGCCTGGACACAGGGGAACTCCTATAATTCACCCCTCCACTTT. Translation gives CAWTQGNSYNSPLHF.

A few counts support this clone. The V call is TRBV18, the J call TRBJ2-6, with D hard to call. V was shortened by 3 bases and J by 0 bases, with 6 bases between the two germline ends. There are 15 residues in the CDR3. Germline assignment: CDR1 KGHSH and CDR2 LQKENI. CDR3 in amino acids: CASSPTASGANVLTF. The CDR3 DNA follows: TGTGCCAGCTCACCTACAGCCTCTGGGGCCAACGTCCTGACTTTC.

The rearrangement uses TRBV7-2 and TRBJ1-1, with TRBD1 identical over 10 bases. Germline V gene sequence: CDR1 SGHTA, CDR2 FQGNSA. V lost 4 bases, J lost 8 bases, and 7 bases stayed unmatched. The CDR3 covers 14 residues. The CDR3, as DNA: TGTGCCAGCAGCTCGGGACAGGGGTTTTCAGAAGCTTTCTTT. Its translation: CASSSGQGFSEAFF.

The chain combines TRBV28 with TRBJ1-4, with TRBD1 matching over 8 bases. The CDR3 covers 14 residues. The V gene end was trimmed by 3 bases and the J gene end by 7 bases; junction bases not matched to a gene: 4. CDR1 and CDR2 (germline): MDHEN, SYDVKM. DNA of the CDR3: TGTGCCAGCAGTTTGACAGGGGAGGGTGAAAAACTGTTTTTT. It yields the protein CASSLTGEGEKLFF.

The gene calls are TRBV9 and TRBJ2-3, with 12 bases matching TRBD2. Trimming at V came to 4 bases and at J to 6 bases, leaving 6 bases not matched to a gene. Germline V gene lookup returns CDR1 SGDLS and CDR2 YYNGEE. This CDR3 region has 15 residues. The DNA of the CDR3 is TGTGCCAGCAGCACCCGACTAGCGGGGGCGGATACGCAGTATTTT. This sequence encodes CASSTRLAGADTQYF.

V is TRBV10-3 and J is TRBJ1-1; D call uncertain. Trimming took 4 bases from V and 5 from J, leaving 11 bases between them. The CDR3 is made up of 13 amino acids. Germline assignment: CDR1 ENHRY and CDR2 SYGVKD. This CDR3 is CAISAGSGTEAFF. For the CDR3, the DNA is TGTGCCATCAGTGCTGGGAGTGGGACTGAAGCTTTCTTT.

The J gene is TRBJ1-4, the V gene TRBV9, with 7 bases aligning to TRBD1. CDR3 length equals 14 residues. CDR1 is SGDLS and CDR2 is YYNGEE in the germline V gene. V gave up 0 bases and J gave up 7 bases; unmatched junction bases: 3. The CDR3: CASSVDRGGEKLFF. The CDR3 coding sequence is TGTGCCAGCAGCGTAGACAGGGGCGGTGAAAAACTGTTTTTT. Combining the CDR3 with reference TRBV9 and TRBJ1-4 gives the whole variable domain DSGVTQTPKHLITATGQRVTLRCSPRSGDLSVYWYQQSLDQGLQFLIQYYNGEERAKGNILERFSAQQFPDLHSELNLSSLELGDSALYFCASSVDRGGEKLFFGSGTQLSVL.

The CDR3 region has the DNA TGTGCCAGCAGCTTGGGCGGGGTGAGGACAGATACGCAGTATTTT. Residues: CASSLGGVRTDTQYF. This rearrangement joins TRBV5-4 to TRBJ2-3; maybe TRBD2 (6 bases). The V end was cut by 0 bases, the J end by 3 bases, with 11 bases between. CDR1 is SGHNT, CDR2 YYREEE, per germline (reference sequence). This CDR3 comprises 15 residues.

The chain has TRBV5-1 and TRBJ2-7; 7 nucleotides line up with TRBD1. CDR3 length: 23 residues. Unmatched junction bases numbered 32, after V lost 2 bases and J lost 3 bases. CDR1 SGHRS and CDR2 YFSETQ come from the germline V gene. This CDR3 reads CASSFLYRGQFPRTSLSDYEQYF. Here the CDR3 DNA reads TGCGCCAGCAGCTTTCTATACAGGGGCCAGTTTCCCAGAACTTCCCTTTCAGACTACGAGCAGTACTTC.

The rearrangement uses TRBV3-1 (or the pseudogene TRBV3-2) and TRBJ2-3, with D maybe TRBD1 (5 bases). Germline V gene sequence: CDR1 LGHDT, CDR2 YNNKEL (reference sequence). The CDR3 consists of 15 residues. The germline V and J ends were trimmed by 4 bases and 0 bases, with 11 bases remaining between them. The CDR3, as DNA: TGTGCCAGCAGCCCGTGGGCAGGGAGCACAGATACGCAGTATTTT. Translating it yields CASSPWAGSTDTQYF.

The V gene is TRBV6-2 or TRBV6-3, the J gene TRBJ1-5; 9 positions match TRBD1. The CDR3 runs to 19 residues. With 5 bases clipped from V and 2 bases from J, the junction kept 16 bases outside the gene matches. The germline CDR1 and CDR2 sequences are MNHEY and SVGEGT. This chain's CDR3 is CASSPLQQGASDGNQPQHF. CDR3 DNA: TGTGCCAGCAGTCCCTTACAACAGGGGGCTAGTGATGGCAATCAGCCCCAGCATTTT.

V and J are TRBV14 and TRBJ2-2, with D maybe TRBD1 (5 bases). Germline CDR1 and CDR2: SGHDN and FVKESK. The CDR3 is 14 amino acids. Trimming removed 1 base from V and 7 bases from J, with 10 bases in between. The CDR3 DNA is TGTGCCAGCAGCCAAGTACAGGCAAACGGGGAGCTGTTTTTT. This sequence encodes CASSQVQANGELFF.

V is TRBV24-1 and J is TRBJ1-2; the match to TRBD1 covers 7 bases. Germline values: CDR1 KGHDR, CDR2 SFDVKD. This CDR3 region has 14 residues. With 4 bases clipped from V and 8 bases from J, the junction kept 9 bases outside the gene matches. CDR3: CATSDLDRENGYTF. Here the CDR3 DNA reads TGTGCCACCAGTGACCTAGACAGGGAAAACGGCTACACCTTC.

The rearrangement uses TRBV5-1 and TRBJ1-5; no firm D call. This CDR3 spans 13 amino acids. The V gene's germline CDR1 is SGHRS and CDR2 YFSETQ. V shed 4 bases and J shed 2 bases, with 7 bases lying between them. The CDR3 sequence is CASSPQGNQPQHF. CDR3 in DNA: TGCGCCAGCAGCCCCCAGGGCAATCAGCCCCAGCATTTT.

The chain is built from TRBV29-1 and TRBJ1-1, with 7 positions matching TRBD1. J gave up 0 bases and V 6 bases, and 16 bases lay outside the gene matches. This CDR3 contains 17 residues. Germline V gene lookup returns CDR1 SQVTM and CDR2 ANQGSEA. CDR3 protein: CSVPPAGGGGMNTEAFF. In DNA, the CDR3 is TGCAGCGTACCGCCGGCAGGGGGAGGCGGAATGAACACTGAAGCTTTCTTT. The full variable domain, completed using reference TRBV29-1 and TRBJ1-1, is SAVISQKPSRDICQRGTSLTIQCQVDSQVTMMFWYRQQPGQSLTLIATANQGSEATYESGFVIDKFPISRPNLTFSTLTVSNMSPEDSSIYLCSVPPAGGGGMNTEAFFGQGTRLTVV.

The J gene is TRBJ2-7, the V gene TRBV12-3 or TRBV12-4; 9 bases align to TRBD1. The CDR3 loop spans 13 amino acids. The junction had 6 bases not matched to a gene; V was cut back by 6 bases and J by 6 bases. The CDR3 reads CASSLGTGREQYF. CDR3 in DNA: TGTGCCAGCAGCCTAGGGACAGGGCGCGAGCAGTACTTC.

The chain couples TRBV6-2 or TRBV6-3 to TRBJ1-1; the D is unclear. V was shortened by 4 bases and J by 2 bases, with 8 bases between the two germline ends. CDR1 and CDR2 from the germline V gene are MNHEY and SVGEGT. The length of the CDR3 is 13 residues. CDR3 amino acids: CASSSLSNTEAFF. The CDR3 nucleotides are TGTGCCAGCAGTTCCTTATCCAACACTGAAGCTTTCTTT.

The chain carries TRBV30 and TRBJ2-7; 9 nucleotides align to TRBD1. The CDR3 has 14 residues. Germline trimming cut 2 bases from V and 1 base from J; bases unmatched to any gene: 3. CDR1 is GTSNPN and CDR2 is SVGIG in the germline V gene (reference sequence). The CDR3 reads CAWSIGTGSYEQYF. DNA for the CDR3: TGTGCCTGGAGTATCGGGACAGGGTCCTACGAGCAGTACTTC.

The rearrangement uses TRBV7-3 and TRBJ2-1, with 9 bases lining up with TRBD1. Germline lookup yields CDR1 SGHTA and CDR2 FQGTGA. V lost 3 bases and J lost 8; bases outside the gene matches: 14. The CDR3 runs 17 residues. The CDR3 loop reads CASSFSSPTGGRHEQFF. The CDR3 DNA reads as TGTGCCAGCAGCTTCTCCTCCCCGACAGGGGGTAGGCATGAGCAGTTCTTC.